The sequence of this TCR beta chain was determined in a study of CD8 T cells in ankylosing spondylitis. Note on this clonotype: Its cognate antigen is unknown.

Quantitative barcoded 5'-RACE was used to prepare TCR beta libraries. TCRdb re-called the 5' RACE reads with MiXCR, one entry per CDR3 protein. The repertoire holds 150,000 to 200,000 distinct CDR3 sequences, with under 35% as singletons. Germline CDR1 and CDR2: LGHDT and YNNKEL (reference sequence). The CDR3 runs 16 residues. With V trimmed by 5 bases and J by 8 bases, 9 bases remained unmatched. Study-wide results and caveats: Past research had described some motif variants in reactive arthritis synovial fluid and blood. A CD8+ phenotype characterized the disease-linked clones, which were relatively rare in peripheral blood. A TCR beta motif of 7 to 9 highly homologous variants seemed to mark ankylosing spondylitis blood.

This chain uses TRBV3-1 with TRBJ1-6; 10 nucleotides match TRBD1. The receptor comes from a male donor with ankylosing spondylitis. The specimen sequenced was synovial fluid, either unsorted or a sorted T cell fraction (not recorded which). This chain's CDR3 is CASSSSSGTGDSPLHF. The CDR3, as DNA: TGTGCCAGCAGCTCCTCTTCCGGGACAGGGGATTCACCCCTCCACTTT.